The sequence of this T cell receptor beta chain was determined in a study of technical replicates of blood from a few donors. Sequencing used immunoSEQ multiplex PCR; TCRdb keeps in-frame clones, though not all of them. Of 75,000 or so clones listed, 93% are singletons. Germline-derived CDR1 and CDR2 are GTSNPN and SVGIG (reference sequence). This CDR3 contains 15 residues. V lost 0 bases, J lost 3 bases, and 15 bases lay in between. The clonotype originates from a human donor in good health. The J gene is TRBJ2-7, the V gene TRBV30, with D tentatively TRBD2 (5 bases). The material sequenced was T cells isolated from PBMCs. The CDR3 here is CAWSVAPPGIYEQYF. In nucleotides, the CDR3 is TGTGCCTGGAGTGTAGCTCCCCCCGGGATCTACGAGCAGTACTTC.